The clone carrying this T cell receptor beta chain showed up many times. What it binds is not known. The CDR3 end is not reached by the read, which stops 3 residues before it; the germline J gene fills it in. Equal genomic DNA amounts from CVID and control samples were sequenced. Clones were sequenced by immunoSEQ multiplex PCR, and TCRdb holds only the in-frame ones, with some missing. In total the sample includes some 50,000 clones, none of them seen once. Germline V lookup: CDR1 GTSNPN, CDR2 SVGIG (reference sequence). Trimming left V 2 bases short and J 4 bases short, with 14 bases between. There are 15 residues in the CDR3. Most patients and controls had Caucasian heritage. This entry is derived from a study of T cell clonality in common variable immunodeficiency. Study-wide results and limits: The cause of increased CVID clonality remains unclear without subpopulation sequencing. Common variable immunodeficiency TCR beta sequences reportedly had fewer deletions and N-nucleotide insertions.

The chain employs TRBV30 and TRBJ2-2, with D perhaps TRBD2 (5 bases). This TCR was recovered from a person aged 18 to 70 in good health. The sequenced sample was peripheral blood mononuclear cells. The CDR3 bases that were read are TGTGCCTGGAGTTTCGGGGAGTGGAGCACCGGGGAG. Translation: CAWSFGEWSTGE. The complete CDR3 reads CAWSFGEWSTGELFF.